The 13 T cell receptor beta chains reported below all come from one sample, sequenced in a study of regulatory T cells in long-lasting Graves disease. Arm-PCR of CDR3 regions and iRepertoire HTBI primers were used to build TCR beta libraries. TCRdb used MiXCR to reprocess the multiplex PCR reads, holding one entry per CDR3 protein. This sample has hundreds of thousands of distinct CDR3 sequences, with around 20% found just once. As to time point: persistent/refractory GD, antithyroid drugs over 5 years with positive TRAb. PBMCs were the source of the RNA used for TCR sequencing. The sequencing used peripheral blood mononuclear cells (PBMCs), collected when the disease was refractory, from a patient treated with antithyroid drugs. These receptors all stem from a female donor with Graves disease.

The chain employs TRBV7-2 and TRBJ2-2; D unresolved. V lost 7 bases and J lost 8, with 20 bases in between. CDR1 and CDR2 from the germline V gene are SGHTA and FQGNSA. This CDR3 comprises 15 residues. DNA for the CDR3: TGTGCCAGCACCGACTTTGGTTCTGGGGTGGGGGAGCTGTTTTTT. Translated, it gives CASTDFGSGVGELFF.

This clonotype was detected ten times or more. The rearrangement links TRBV6-1 to TRBJ1-5; TRBD1 is a possible D gene (6 bases). From germline, CDR1 is MNHNS and CDR2 SASEGT. Trimming left V 5 bases short and J 0 bases short, with 11 bases between. The CDR3 has 15 residues. DNA for the CDR3: TGTGCCAGCAGTAGACAGGTTAATAGCAATCAGCCCCAGCATTTT. Protein: CASSRQVNSNQPQHF.

The chain carries TRBV4-2 and TRBJ1-2, with 8 bases fitting TRBD1. Trimming cost V 1 base and J 6 bases; bases outside gene matches: 4. CDR1 is LGHNA and CDR2 is YNFKEQ in the germline V gene. There are 14 residues in the CDR3. The CDR3 bases are TGTGCCAGCAGCCAAGTTTGGGACAGGAATGGCTACACCTTC. It specifies CASSQVWDRNGYTF.

This clonotype came up a few times. This chain joins TRBV12-3 or TRBV12-4 and TRBJ2-2; TRBD2 agrees at 10 bases. There are 15 residues in the CDR3. The V and J ends lost 3 bases and 4 bases, in that order; junction bases with no gene match: 2. CDR3 nucleotide sequence: TGTGCCAGCAGTTTGAGCGGGAGGGCCACCGGGGAGCTGTTTTTT. Encoded protein: CASSLSGRATGELFF.

This clonotype was recorded many times. The chain employs TRBV15 and TRBJ1-1; D is ambiguous. The ends were cut back, 1 base at V and 2 bases at J, with 5 bases in the middle. The CDR3 covers 13 residues. Germline V CDR1 and CDR2: LNHNV, YYDKDF (reference sequence). In DNA, the CDR3 is TGTGCCACCAGCAGAGTCACAAACACTGAAGCTTTCTTT. This gives the protein CATSRVTNTEAFF.

The chain joins TRBV25-1 to TRBJ2-5; the D is unclear. Germline CDR1 reads MGHDK; CDR2 reads SYGVNS. The V and J ends lost 2 bases and 5 bases respectively, with 21 bases between them. This CDR3 has 17 amino acids. The CDR3 nucleotides read TGTGCCAGCAGTGAAAGGCAGCCTAGTCCCCATTTGGAGACCCAGTACTTC. Its translation: CASSERQPSPHLETQYF.

The chain couples TRBV24-1 to TRBJ2-3, with D uncertain. CDR3 size: 12 residues. Germline CDR1 reads KGHDR; CDR2 reads SFDVKD. Trimming pared 7 bases from V and 2 bases from J, leaving 6 bases between. The CDR3, as DNA: TGTGCCACCAGCCTATCCACAGATACGCAGTATTTT. Translation gives CATSLSTDTQYF.

This clonotype was observed at least ten times. V is TRBV4-1 and J is TRBJ2-4; 11 positions agree with TRBD1. This CDR3 is 18 amino acids long. Unmatched junction bases numbered 8, after V lost 4 bases and J lost 0 bases. The germline gives CDR1 MGHRA, CDR2 YSYEKL. Written as DNA, the CDR3 is TGCGCCAGCAGCCGGACGGGACAGGGGGTAAAAGCCAAAAACATTCAGTACTTC. Amino acids: CASSRTGQGVKAKNIQYF.

The chain has TRBV5-1 and TRBJ2-7; D not resolved. The CDR3 extends over 10 amino acids. Germline CDR1 and CDR2: SGHRS and YFSETQ. Trimming stripped 1 base from V and 6 bases from J, with 2 bases between. In DNA form, the CDR3 reads TGCGCCAGCAGCTTGTGCGAGCAGTACTTC. Amino acid sequence: CASSLCEQYF. Filled out from reference TRBV5-1 and TRBJ2-7, the complete variable domain reads KAGVTQTPRYLIKTRGQQVTLSCSPISGHRSVSWYQQTPGQGLQFLFEYFSETQRNKGNFPGRFSGRQFSNSRSEMNVSTLELGDSALYLCASSLCEQYFGPGTRLTVT.

This clonotype was recorded many times. The chain has TRBV12-3 or TRBV12-4 and TRBJ1-1, with no clear D. The CDR3 runs 13 residues. Trimming stripped 1 base from V and 2 bases from J, with 5 bases between. In DNA, the CDR3 is TGTGCCAGCAGTTTAGGACACAACACTGAAGCTTTCTTT. Protein: CASSLGHNTEAFF.

Concerning this clonotype itself: The likely explanation is a read error, given a far larger clone one base away. Because the CDR3 is missing its conserved closing phenylalanine or tryptophan, this is likely a read error. The chain couples TRBV2 to TRBJ1-2; 7 positions agree with TRBD1. The CDR3 is 13 residues long. The V gene end was trimmed by 5 bases and the J gene end by 4 bases; junction bases not matched to a gene: 4. Germline V lookup: CDR1 SNHLY, CDR2 FYNNEI. The CDR3 region is CASSPGTVYGYTL. CDR3 bases: TGTGCCAGCAGTCCGGGGACAGTCTATGGCTACACCCTC.

V is TRBV19 and J is TRBJ2-2, with 9 bases aligning to TRBD2. V was clipped by 5 bases and J by 1 base; unmatched bases: 2. CDR3 length: 15 amino acids. CDR1 LNHDA and CDR2 SQIVND come from the germline V gene (reference sequence). CDR3 coding DNA: TGTGCCAGTAGTCGGCGGGGGGGGAACACCGGGGAGCTGTTTTTT. Its translation: CASSRRGGNTGELFF. The complete variable domain, with remaining parts taken from reference TRBV19 and TRBJ2-2, reads DGGITQSPKYLFRKEGQNVTLSCEQNLNHDAMYWYRQDPGQGLRLIYYSQIVNDFQKGDIAEGYSVSREKKESFPLTVTSAQKNPTAFYLCASSRRGGNTGELFFGEGSRLTVL.

Many counts were recorded for this clonotype. V is TRBV3-1 and J is TRBJ2-5; the D call may be TRBD1 or TRBD2 (5 bases each). In germline, CDR1 is LGHDT, CDR2 YNNKEL (reference sequence). V lost 0 bases, J lost 7 bases, and 15 bases lay in between. The CDR3 has 15 amino acids. CDR3 bases: TGTGCCAGCAGCCAAGATCGAGTGAGGGGCGGGACCCAGTACTTC. This gives the protein CASSQDRVRGGTQYF.